This TCR beta chain came from a study of cytomegalovirus exposure and HLA in healthy donors. Study at large: Prior work identified 95 million to 120 million unique TCR beta sequences in approximately 180 million T cells.

Study-wide points: A prior analysis recorded that most TCR beta V segments were productive about 87% or about 30% of the time. Reportedly, cytomegalovirus status was diagnosed with high sensitivity and specificity.

This clone was observed a handful of times. Its antigen is not known. Researchers ran the PCR with 60 Vbeta and 13 Jbeta primers. Method: immunoSEQ multiplex PCR; TCRdb's copy keeps in-frame clones and lacks some. Among fewer than 120,000 clones listed, 76% were seen once. Germline trimming cut 5 bases from V and 0 bases from J; bases unmatched to any gene: 2. The CDR3 runs 14 residues. The V gene's germline CDR1 is LNHDA and CDR2 SQIVND (reference sequence). This sequence joins TRBV19 and TRBJ2-7; TRBD2 aligns across 9 bases. The sequence derives from a man younger than 40 in good health and CMV-seropositive. Input material: PBMCs. This CDR3 reads CASSSSGNSYEQYF. The CDR3 nucleotides are TGTGCCAGTAGTTCTAGCGGGAACTCCTACGAGCAGTACTTC.